This T cell receptor (beta chain) was recovered during a study of T cells after yellow fever vaccination. Overall study findings and caveats: CD4 and CD8 compartments shared a small share of clonotypes.

Each CDR3 protein gets one entry after TCRdb re-called the 5' RACE reads with MiXCR. Altogether approximately 300,000 distinct CDR3 sequences are present, 8.5% to 10% being singletons, with the ten largest covering approximately 18%. The CDR3 is 14 residues long. V was cut by 0 bases and J by 4 bases, with 9 bases left in between. Germline values: CDR1 ENHRY, CDR2 SYGVKD. A few counts support this clonotype. Its antigen is still unknown. The TCR sequence derives from a man aged 18 to 29 who received the YFV17D yellow fever vaccine. This sequence joins TRBV10-3 and TRBJ2-5; D possibly corresponds to TRBD1 (6 bases). The specimen was PBMCs, collected on the day of the first yellow fever vaccination. The CDR3 DNA is TGTGCCATCAGTGAGTCGCAAGGGGGAGAGACCCAGTACTTC. Translated: CAISESQGGETQYF.